This T cell receptor beta chain was captured by sequencing in a study of shared clonotypes between healthy human individuals. Across the study: The plates for each donor numbered three CD4 naive, three CD4 memory, two CD8 naive and one CD8 memory. Study-wide results and caveats: Sharing across several donors was seen in 4.5% to 5.5% of naive CD4 clonotypes. Lower generation probabilities were found for non-shared clonotypes than for those shared by all four donors.

Clones were sequenced by immunoSEQ multiplex PCR, and TCRdb holds only the in-frame ones, with some missing. The repertoire holds approximately 2.5 million clones, with around 94% as singletons. All donors were Caucasian adults living in Nashville, Tennessee. Germline values: CDR1 SGHDN, CDR2 FVKESK. Between the trimmed V and J ends, which lost 3 bases and 4 bases, there was a span of 11 bases. This CDR3 has 14 residues. With regard to this clone: Its antigen is as yet unknown.

The V and J genes are TRBV14 and TRBJ2-3; D uncertain. The sequenced sample was naive CD4+ T cells sorted from blood. Documented subset: CD45RA+ positively selected. The clonotype comes from a man in his late teens or twenties in good health. The chain's CDR3 is CASSQLRLADTQYF. DNA for the CDR3: TGTGCCAGCAGCCAGCTACGACTTGCAGATACGCAGTATTTT.